This is a list of T cell receptor beta chains from one sample in a study of shared clonotypes between healthy human individuals. Data came from immunoSEQ multiplex PCR; TCRdb stores just in-frame clones and leaves some out. The repertoire includes approximately 590,000 clones, about 95% of them detected once, and less than 0.13% sits in the top ten. Sequenced: naive CD8+ T cells sorted from blood. These receptors all stem from a woman aged 25 to 39 in good health. The CDR3 runs from the conserved cysteine through the conserved F or W. A D gene is named only where the DNA matches it firmly. Clone size appears in some rows only: once, few, many, or a class for an expanded clone.

clone_size j_call v_call d_call cdr3_aa cdr3_nt
NA TRBJ2-1 TRBV4-1 TRBD2 CASSPPLSGGGNEQFF TGCGCCAGCAGCCCGCCCCTTAGCGGGGGCGGAAATGAGCAGTTCTTC
NA TRBJ2-1 TRBV11-1 TRBD2 CASSPSSGTDNEQFF TGTGCCAGCAGCCCGTCCAGCGGGACTGACAATGAGCAGTTCTTC
NA TRBJ2-3 TRBV5-6 NA CASSYTTDTQYF TGTGCCAGCAGCTACACAACAGATACGCAGTATTTT
few TRBJ1-2 TRBV9 NA CASSGLFYTF TGTGCCAGCAGCGGATTATTCTACACCTTC
NA TRBJ2-7 TRBV6-1 NA CASSEALVSYEQYF TGTGCCAGCAGTGAAGCGCTCGTCAGCTACGAGCAGTACTTC
NA TRBJ2-7 TRBV5-8 NA CASSFRQAEYEQYF TGTGCCAGCAGCTTTCGACAGGCAGAGTACGAGCAGTACTTC
NA TRBJ1-4 TRBV7-9 TRBD1 CASSLGQGGTNEKLFF TGTGCCAGCAGCTTAGGCCAGGGGGGTACTAATGAAAAACTGTTTTTT
NA TRBJ2-1 TRBV2 NA CASSEGLDNEQFF TGTGCCAGCAGTGAGGGACTCGACAATGAGCAGTTCTTC
NA TRBJ1-6 TRBV4-1 NA CASSPREAVYSPLHF TGCGCCAGCAGCCCTCGGGAGGCCGTCTATTCACCCCTCCACTTT
NA TRBJ2-7 TRBV2 NA CASSESAGPAYEQYF TGTGCCAGCAGTGAAAGCGCGGGGCCTGCCTACGAGCAGTACTTC
once TRBJ2-7 TRBV7-6 NA CASSSEDAYSYEQYF TGTGCCAGCAGCTCAGAGGACGCTTACTCCTACGAGCAGTACTTC
NA TRBJ1-1 TRBV7-9 NA CASSFNPTTEAFF TGTGCCAGCAGCTTTAACCCGACCACTGAAGCTTTCTTT
NA TRBJ2-7 TRBV5-6 NA CASSAGGSGYYEQYF TGTGCCAGCAGCGCCGGTGGTAGCGGCTACTACGAGCAGTACTTC
NA TRBJ2-6 TRBV5-1 TRBD1 CASSPRTGSGANVLTF TGCGCCAGCAGCCCCAGGACAGGGTCTGGGGCCAACGTCCTGACTTTC
NA TRBJ2-7 TRBV5-6 NA CASSLDTSYEQYF TGTGCCAGCAGCTTGGACACCTCCTACGAGCAGTACTTC
once TRBJ1-2 TRBV5-8 TRBD1 CASSAGDSFVYGYTF TGTGCCAGCAGCGCCGGGGACAGTTTTGTCTATGGCTACACCTTC
NA TRBJ2-5 TRBV9 TRBD1 CASSPEDRVETQYF TGTGCCAGCAGCCCCGAGGACAGGGTTGAGACCCAGTACTTC
NA TRBJ2-2 TRBV7-9 NA CASSFGHTGELFF TGTGCCAGCAGCTTTGGCCACACCGGGGAGCTGTTTTTT
NA TRBJ2-1 TRBV27 NA CASSASSYNEQFF TGTGCCAGCAGTGCCTCCTCCTACAATGAGCAGTTCTTC
NA TRBJ2-1 TRBV7-6 TRBD2 CASSLEPGLAGAEQFF TGTGCCAGCAGCTTGGAACCGGGACTAGCGGGAGCTGAGCAGTTCTTC
NA TRBJ2-5 TRBV7-9 NA CASSPARFQETQYF TGTGCCAGCAGCCCGGCGCGTTTCCAAGAGACCCAGTACTTC
NA TRBJ2-1 TRBV27 NA CASTTGQSGRNEQFF TGTGCCAGCACCACCGGGCAATCTGGGCGGAATGAGCAGTTCTTC
NA TRBJ1-1 TRBV2 NA CASSGDRGSGEAFF TGTGCCAGCAGTGGCGACCGGGGGTCTGGTGAAGCTTTCTTT
NA TRBJ2-2 TRBV28 NA CASSLSPGHPGELFF TGTGCCAGCAGTTTATCGCCAGGTCATCCCGGGGAGCTGTTTTTT
NA TRBJ1-1 TRBV2 TRBD1 CASSPRGRDTEAFF TGTGCCAGCAGTCCCAGGGGGCGCGACACTGAAGCTTTCTTT
NA TRBJ2-1 TRBV7-9 NA CASSWQGDNEQFF TGTGCCAGCAGCTGGCAGGGCGACAATGAGCAGTTCTTC
NA TRBJ2-1 TRBV27 TRBD2 CASSVGLYNEQFF TGTGCCAGCAGCGTGGGACTATACAATGAGCAGTTCTTC
NA TRBJ2-2 TRBV10-3 NA CAIGGGELFF TGTGCCATCGGCGGCGGGGAGCTGTTTTTT
NA TRBJ2-7 TRBV27 NA CASSPGLTYEQYF TGTGCCAGCAGTCCAGGACTGACCTACGAGCAGTACTTC
NA TRBJ2-7 TRBV7-9 NA CASSQRAGGDEQYF TGTGCCAGCAGCCAGCGGGCCGGTGGTGACGAGCAGTACTTC
NA TRBJ2-7 TRBV27 NA CASSRVMGKEQYF TGTGCCAGCAGTAGGGTTATGGGGAAGGAGCAGTACTTC
NA TRBJ2-1 TRBV10-1 TRBD2 CASSDTSGTRPRSFYNEQFF TGCGCCAGCAGTGACACGTCCGGGACTAGGCCCCGAAGTTTCTACAATGAGCAGTTCTTC
NA TRBJ2-2 TRBV9 NA CASSPQENTGELFF TGTGCCAGCAGCCCCCAGGAGAACACCGGGGAGCTGTTTTTT
NA TRBJ2-3 TRBV5-4 TRBD1 CASSLFGTGDTDTQYF TGTGCCAGCAGCTTGTTCGGGACAGGGGACACAGATACGCAGTATTTT
NA TRBJ2-1 TRBV27 TRBD1 CASRPTTGTGTNEQFF TGTGCCAGCAGGCCCACAACCGGGACAGGGACCAATGAGCAGTTCTTC
NA TRBJ2-1 TRBV11-3 NA CASSLGDNEQFF TGTGCCAGCAGCTTAGGGGACAATGAGCAGTTCTTC
NA TRBJ2-3 TRBV7-9 NA CASSPWGADTQYF TGTGCCAGCAGCCCCTGGGGAGCAGATACGCAGTATTTT
NA TRBJ1-2 TRBV27 TRBD1 CASSLAGQPNYGYTF TGTGCCAGCAGTTTGGCGGGACAGCCTAACTATGGCTACACCTTC
NA TRBJ2-5 TRBV5-1 TRBD1 CASSPGQGWGIQETQYF TGCGCCAGCAGCCCGGGACAGGGGTGGGGTATTCAAGAGACCCAGTACTTC
NA TRBJ2-1 TRBV4-1 TRBD2 CASSRTSGINEQFF TGCGCCAGCAGCCGGACTAGCGGGATCAATGAGCAGTTCTTC
NA TRBJ2-1 TRBV4-1 NA CASSQDIQSSYNEQFF TGCGCCAGCAGCCAAGATATTCAGAGCTCCTACAATGAGCAGTTCTTC
NA TRBJ2-1 TRBV19 NA CATGNDRVADEQFF TGTGCCACCGGAAACGACAGGGTAGCGGATGAGCAGTTCTTC
NA TRBJ2-3 TRBV10-1 NA CASSESRVTDTQYF TGCGCCAGCAGTGAGTCCAGGGTGACAGATACGCAGTATTTT
NA TRBJ2-7 TRBV2 TRBD1 CASSGEGQGVSYEQYF TGTGCCAGCAGTGGAGAGGGACAGGGGGTAAGCTACGAGCAGTACTTC
NA TRBJ2-6 TRBV5-4 TRBD2 CASSLVVVAGVAGANVLTF TGTGCCAGCAGCTTGGTGGTTGTAGCGGGAGTTGCTGGGGCCAACGTCCTGACTTTC
NA TRBJ2-7 TRBV28 NA CASSFYGNTYEQYF TGTGCCAGCAGTTTTTACGGGAATACCTACGAGCAGTACTTC
NA TRBJ1-2 TRBV5-6 NA CASSLAIIRDKYGYTF TGTGCCAGCAGCTTGGCGATAATCCGGGACAAATATGGCTACACCTTC
NA TRBJ1-2 TRBV6-1 NA CASSEPAANYGYTF TGTGCCAGCAGTGAACCGGCCGCCAACTATGGCTACACCTTC
NA TRBJ2-3 TRBV27 TRBD1 CASSLVGTGTDTQYF TGTGCCAGCAGTTTAGTGGGGACAGGCACAGATACGCAGTATTTT
NA TRBJ1-2 TRBV6-1 NA CASSGGRTGPEGDDGYTF TGTGCCAGCAGTGGCGGTCGTACGGGGCCGGAGGGGGATGATGGCTACACCTTC
NA TRBJ2-3 TRBV28 TRBD1 CASFDRGYTDTQYF TGTGCCAGCTTCGACAGGGGTTACACAGATACGCAGTATTTT
NA TRBJ2-7 TRBV5-6 TRBD2 CASSLKGLAGASYEQYF TGTGCCAGCAGCTTGAAGGGACTAGCGGGAGCTTCCTACGAGCAGTACTTC